This T cell receptor beta chain stems from a study of cytomegalovirus exposure and HLA in healthy donors. Background on the study: Within an early data release were about 85 million unique TCRs drawn from HLA-typed donors.

This PCR relied on a set of 60 Vbeta primers and 13 Jbeta primers. Profiling relied on immunoSEQ multiplex PCR, and the TCRdb table lists in-frame clones only, not all of them. This sample has 150,000 to 200,000 clones, with about 80% found just once. The junction had 10 bases not matched to a gene; V was cut back by 7 bases and J by 4 bases. Germline V lookup: CDR1 SNHLY, CDR2 FYNNEI. The CDR3 runs to 15 residues. The receptor's source is a woman in her forties or fifties in good health and CMV-seronegative. This chain joins TRBV2 and TRBJ1-2; TRBD1 agrees at 9 bases. The sequenced sample was PBMCs. The CDR3 DNA reads TGTGCCAGCACCCTAAGCATGGGACAGGGCTATGGCTACACCTTC. Its protein is CASTLSMGQGYGYTF.